This TCR beta chain was captured by sequencing in a study of technical replicates of blood from a few donors. This CDR3 has 14 residues. Germline V gene lookup returns CDR1 SGHDN and CDR2 FVKESK. Trimming left V 4 bases short and J 4 bases short, with 14 bases between. The table came from immunoSEQ multiplex PCR; TCRdb's copy has only in-frame clones and leaves some out. This sample carries tens of thousands of clones, about nine tenths of them seen once, and the ten largest clones take about 0.35%. The TCR was taken from a human donor in good health. Some clones in this sample may be carry-over from other donors' samples. The chain links TRBV14 to TRBJ2-7, with D perhaps matching TRBD1 (6 bases). Sequenced: T cells isolated from PBMCs. The DNA of the CDR3 is TGTGCCAGCAGCCCCACAGGGAACTTATACGAGCAGTACTTC. Translating gives CASSPTGNLYEQYF.